The subject of this entry is one T cell receptor beta chain. Only one count was recorded for this clone. Its antigen remains unidentified. No base-level quality is on record; no much larger clone is a single base apart. Deep-resolution immunoSEQ TCR-beta sequencing was performed on DNA from uncultured naive and memory CD4+ T cells. From the authors' description of their analysis: During preprocessing, nonproductive sequences were removed, as were CDR3s that did not start with C, did not end with F or W, or were shorter than 7 amino acids. Cultured and uncultured naive and memory CD4+ repertoires were searched for previously identified spike- and CEF-reactive CDR3s. CDR3 homology was measured as pairwise Levenshtein distance, computed with the stringdist R package after trimming three terminal residues from each end. Sourced from immuneACCESS, this table was stored by TCRdb with only in-frame sequences that have V and J called. A share of the clones is absent; for the studies checked, an unresolved V gene accounts for under half, and the remainder has no known explanation. The DNA was the basis for D and trimming; V, J and clone size are from that table. In this sample the table shows 35,000 to 40,000 clones, around 85% of which occur a single time. Roughly 3% of the sample is taken by the ten largest.

This sample is drawn from a study of CD4 T cells in relation to SARS-CoV-2 and coronaviruses (dated by TCRdb to the early 2020s). For the wider study: The full convalescent cohort of more than nine patients had a median age of around 38 years, ranging from roughly 21 to 80 years. The Adaptive Biotechnologies TCR-sequencing kit was used to sequence samples from three pre-COVID donors and the naive versus memory experiments, whereas other data were Illumina-based. A different TCR-beta assay, based on Illumina, was used to sequence expansion assays from other donors in the study. The study assessed, at the TCR clonotype level, memory CD4+ T cell crossreactivity between SARS-CoV-2 and common cold coronavirus spike proteins. Using patient-derived lymphoblastoid cell lines, the shared crossreactive spike epitopes were mapped to their HLA restriction. The roughly twelve convalescent patients included 8 males and 4 females; two subjects were Hispanic.

Points the paper makes about the study in general: Naive versus memory sequencing indicated the assay detects memory recall responses rather than primary responses primed during culture. Crossreactive clones showed significantly weaker SARS-CoV-2-driven expansion than monoreactive clones, consistent with antigenic imprinting. In approximately 65% of donors, memory CD4+ clonotypes turned up that crossrecognized SARS-CoV-2 and at least one common cold coronavirus spike. Because no donor provided both pre-pandemic and post-infection samples, tracing the source of pre-existing responses was limited. The study was constrained by small numbers of patients and of tested TCRs. Because the crossreactivity analysis focused on spike protein, crossreactivity against other viral proteins was not assessed.

Naive and memory CD4+ T cells were separated from cryopreserved PBMCs by first enriching for CD4 and then performing EasySep naive CD4+ T cell enrichment. PBMCs were isolated from leukapheresis product or whole blood by Ficoll-Paque PLUS gradient centrifugation. PBMCs were either used fresh in the expansion assay or cryopreserved at -140 degrees C. The QIAamp Micro DNA Kit was used to extract genomic DNA from the CD4+ T cells. Counted from cysteine to phenylalanine, this CDR3 has 14 amino acids. Solely the CDR3 DNA is kept, with 42 bases framed from the first base. Reading the germline V gene gives CDR1 SGHRS and CDR2 YFSETQ. V is shortened by 0 bases, J by 0 bases, and the region joining them spans 4 bases.

The receptor was isolated from an adult with COVID-19. Sequencing used memory CD4+ T cells from PBMCs. Explained via the paper, the cell subset or site label denotes: memory (non-naive) CD4+ T cells. The rearranged segments are TRBV5-1 and TRBJ2-1; no D gene call is confident. The bases are TGCGCCAGCAGCTTGGCGGGCTCCTACAATGAGCAGTTCTTC. Its protein product is CASSLAGSYNEQFF.